The clone carrying this T cell receptor beta chain has only a few counts. The CDR3 runs 15 residues. The germline gives CDR1 SEHNR, CDR2 FQNEAQ (reference sequence). Trimming took 5 bases from V and 4 from J; bases not matched to a gene: 6. The patients, who ranged from 18 to 65 in age, presented with newly diagnosed hyperthyroidism lasting under 2 months. This record belongs to a study of T cells in Graves' hyperthyroidism and ophthalmopathy. TCR beta CDR3 sequences were amplified from RNA transcripts. When the TCR CDR3 underwent first-round RT-PCR, the HTBI primer set was used. TCRdb analysed the multiplex PCR reads with MiXCR anew, one entry per CDR3 protein. The sample has 690,000 or so distinct CDR3 sequences; over 15% are singletons.

The chain links TRBV7-9 to TRBJ2-1, with 9 bases fitting TRBD1. Material: blood. The receptor's source is a woman aged 45-65 years with Graves' hyperthyroidism that later progressed to Graves' ophthalmopathy. The chain's CDR3 is CASSRRQGGYNEQFF. CDR3 bases: TGTGCCAGCAGCAGGAGACAGGGGGGGTACAATGAGCAGTTCTTC.